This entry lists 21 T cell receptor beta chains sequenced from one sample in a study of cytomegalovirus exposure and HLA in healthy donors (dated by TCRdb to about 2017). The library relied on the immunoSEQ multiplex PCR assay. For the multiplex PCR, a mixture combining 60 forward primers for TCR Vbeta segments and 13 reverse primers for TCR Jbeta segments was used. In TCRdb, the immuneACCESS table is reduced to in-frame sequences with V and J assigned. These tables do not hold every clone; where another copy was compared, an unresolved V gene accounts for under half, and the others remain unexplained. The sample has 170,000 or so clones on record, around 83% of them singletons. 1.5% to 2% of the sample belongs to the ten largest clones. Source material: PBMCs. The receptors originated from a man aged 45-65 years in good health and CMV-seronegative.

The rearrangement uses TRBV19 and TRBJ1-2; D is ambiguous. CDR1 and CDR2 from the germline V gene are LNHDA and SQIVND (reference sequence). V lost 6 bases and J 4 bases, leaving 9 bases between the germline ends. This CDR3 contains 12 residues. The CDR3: CASRTAGYGYTF. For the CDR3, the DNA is TGTGCCAGTAGGACCGCGGGCTATGGCTACACCTTC.

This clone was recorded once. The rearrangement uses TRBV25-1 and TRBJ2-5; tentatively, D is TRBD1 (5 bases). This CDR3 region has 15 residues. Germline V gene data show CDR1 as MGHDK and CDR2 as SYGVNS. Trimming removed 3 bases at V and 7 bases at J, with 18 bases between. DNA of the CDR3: TGTGCCAGCAGTGAGCCACAGGTCCTTGGTCGGACCCAGTACTTC. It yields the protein CASSEPQVLGRTQYF.

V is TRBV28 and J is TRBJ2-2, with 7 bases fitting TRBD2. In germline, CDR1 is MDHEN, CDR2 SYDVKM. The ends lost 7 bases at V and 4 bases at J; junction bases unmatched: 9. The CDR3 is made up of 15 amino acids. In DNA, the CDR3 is TGTGCCAGCACCCTCCTGGGGGGGGGCACCGGGGAGCTGTTTTTT. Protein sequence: CASTLLGGGTGELFF.

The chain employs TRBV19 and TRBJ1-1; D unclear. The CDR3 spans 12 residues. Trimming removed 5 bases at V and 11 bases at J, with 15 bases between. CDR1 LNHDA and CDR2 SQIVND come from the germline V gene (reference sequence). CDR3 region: CASSRGGTGAFF. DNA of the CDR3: TGTGCCAGTAGTCGTGGAGGAACTGGGGCTTTCTTT.

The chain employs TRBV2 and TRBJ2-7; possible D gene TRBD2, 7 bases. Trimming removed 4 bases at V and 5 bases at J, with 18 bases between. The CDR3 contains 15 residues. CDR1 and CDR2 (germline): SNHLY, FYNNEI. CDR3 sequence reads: CASSVGTGGHDEQYF. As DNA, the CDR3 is TGTGCCAGCAGTGTAGGAACGGGGGGACACGACGAGCAGTACTTC.

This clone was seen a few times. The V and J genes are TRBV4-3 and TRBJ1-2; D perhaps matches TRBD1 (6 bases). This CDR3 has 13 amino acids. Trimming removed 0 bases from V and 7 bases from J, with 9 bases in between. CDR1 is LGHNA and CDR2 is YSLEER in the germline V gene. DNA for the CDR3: TGCGCCAGCAGCCAAGATTGGGGGCTTGGCTACACCTTC. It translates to CASSQDWGLGYTF.

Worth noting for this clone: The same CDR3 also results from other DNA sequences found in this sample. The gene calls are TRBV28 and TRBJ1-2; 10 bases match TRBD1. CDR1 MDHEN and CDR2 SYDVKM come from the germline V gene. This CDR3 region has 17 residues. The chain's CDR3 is CASAAEGQGVIRGGYTF. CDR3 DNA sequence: TGTGCTAGCGCGGCAGAAGGACAGGGGGTTATTCGTGGTGGCTACACCTTC.

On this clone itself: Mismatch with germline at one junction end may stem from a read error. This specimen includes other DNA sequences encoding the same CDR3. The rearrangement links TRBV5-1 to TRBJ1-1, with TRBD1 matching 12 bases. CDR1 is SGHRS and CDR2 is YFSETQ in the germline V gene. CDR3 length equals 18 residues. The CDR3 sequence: CASSLAVGTGGRGTEAFF. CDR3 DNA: TGCGCCAGCAGCTTGGCGGTCGGGACAGGGGGCCGGGGAACTGAAGCCTTCTTT.

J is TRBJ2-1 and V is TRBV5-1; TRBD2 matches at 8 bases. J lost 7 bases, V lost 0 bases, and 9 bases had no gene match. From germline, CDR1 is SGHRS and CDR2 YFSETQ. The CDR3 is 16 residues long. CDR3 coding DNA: TGCGCCAGCAGCTTGGGTTCGGGGGGGTTCGGTAATGAGCAGTTCTTC. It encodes CASSLGSGGFGNEQFF.

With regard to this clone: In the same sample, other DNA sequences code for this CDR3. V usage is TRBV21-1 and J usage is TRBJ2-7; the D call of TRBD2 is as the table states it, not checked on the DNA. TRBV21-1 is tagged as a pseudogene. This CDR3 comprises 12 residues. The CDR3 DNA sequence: TGTGCCAGCAGCCCCCCCGTCCCGGGGCAGTACTTC. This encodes CASSPPVPGQYF.

This chain's CDR3 is CASSLRLAGEQYF. CDR3 nucleotide sequence: TGTGCCAGCAGCTTAAGACTAGCGGGTGAGCAGTACTTC. The rearrangement joins TRBV7-2 to TRBJ2-7, with TRBD2 matching over 10 bases. The germline V gene encodes CDR1 SGHTA and CDR2 FQGNSA. With 2 bases clipped from V and 7 bases from J, the junction kept 2 bases outside the gene matches. The CDR3 covers 13 residues.

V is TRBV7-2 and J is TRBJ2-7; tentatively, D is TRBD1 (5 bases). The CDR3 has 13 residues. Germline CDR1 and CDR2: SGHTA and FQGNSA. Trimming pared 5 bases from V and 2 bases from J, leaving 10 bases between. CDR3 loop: CASSEYRTYEQYF. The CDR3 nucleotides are TGTGCCAGCAGCGAATACAGGACCTACGAGCAGTACTTC.

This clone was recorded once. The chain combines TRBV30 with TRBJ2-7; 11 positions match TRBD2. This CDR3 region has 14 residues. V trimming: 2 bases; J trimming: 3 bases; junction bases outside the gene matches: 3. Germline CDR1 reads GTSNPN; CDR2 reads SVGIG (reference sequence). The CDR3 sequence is CAWSISGRVYEQYF. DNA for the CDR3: TGTGCCTGGAGTATTAGCGGGAGGGTCTACGAGCAGTACTTC.

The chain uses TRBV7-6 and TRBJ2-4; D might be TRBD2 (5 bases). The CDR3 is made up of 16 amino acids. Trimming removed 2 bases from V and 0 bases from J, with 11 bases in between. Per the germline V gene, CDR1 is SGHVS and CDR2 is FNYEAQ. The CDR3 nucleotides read TGTGCCAGCAGCTTATGGCGGGCCGGAGCCAAAAACATTCAGTACTTC. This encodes CASSLWRAGAKNIQYF.

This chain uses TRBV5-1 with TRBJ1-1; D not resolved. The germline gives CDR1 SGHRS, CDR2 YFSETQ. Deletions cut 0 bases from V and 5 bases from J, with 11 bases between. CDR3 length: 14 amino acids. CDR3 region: CASSLGIAATEAFF. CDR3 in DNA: TGCGCCAGCAGCTTGGGGATTGCGGCTACTGAAGCTTTCTTT.

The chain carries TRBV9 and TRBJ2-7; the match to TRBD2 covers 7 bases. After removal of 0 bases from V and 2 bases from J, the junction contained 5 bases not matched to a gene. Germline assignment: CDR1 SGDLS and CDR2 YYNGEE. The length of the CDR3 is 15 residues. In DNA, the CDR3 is TGTGCCAGCAGCGTAGGGGAGGGTATCACCTACGAGCAGTACTTC. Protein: CASSVGEGITYEQYF.

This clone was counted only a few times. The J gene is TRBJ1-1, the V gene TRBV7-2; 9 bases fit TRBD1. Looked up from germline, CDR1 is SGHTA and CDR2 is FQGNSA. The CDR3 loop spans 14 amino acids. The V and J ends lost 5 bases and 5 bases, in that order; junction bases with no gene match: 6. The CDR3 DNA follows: TGTGCCAGCAGCCCCCGGGACAGGGTAACTGAAGCTTTCTTT. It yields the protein CASSPRDRVTEAFF.

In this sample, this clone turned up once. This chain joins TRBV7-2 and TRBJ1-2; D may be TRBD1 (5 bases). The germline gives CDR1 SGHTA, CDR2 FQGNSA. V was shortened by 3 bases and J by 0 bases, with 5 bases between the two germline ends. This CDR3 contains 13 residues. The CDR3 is CASSLTANYGYTF. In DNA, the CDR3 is TGTGCCAGCAGCTTGACAGCTAACTATGGCTACACCTTC.

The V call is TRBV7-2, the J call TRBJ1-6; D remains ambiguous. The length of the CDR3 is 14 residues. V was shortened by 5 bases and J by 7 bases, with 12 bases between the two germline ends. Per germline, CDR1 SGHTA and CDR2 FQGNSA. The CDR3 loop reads CASSPHRTNSPLHF. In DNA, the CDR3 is TGTGCCAGCAGCCCCCATCGAACAAATTCACCCCTCCACTTT.

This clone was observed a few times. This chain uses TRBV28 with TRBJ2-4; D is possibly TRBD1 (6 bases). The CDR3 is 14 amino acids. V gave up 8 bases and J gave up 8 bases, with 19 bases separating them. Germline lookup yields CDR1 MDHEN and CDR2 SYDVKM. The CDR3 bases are TGTGCCAGCGCAGGGGACGGTCATCGAGACATTCAGTACTTC. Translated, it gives CASAGDGHRDIQYF.

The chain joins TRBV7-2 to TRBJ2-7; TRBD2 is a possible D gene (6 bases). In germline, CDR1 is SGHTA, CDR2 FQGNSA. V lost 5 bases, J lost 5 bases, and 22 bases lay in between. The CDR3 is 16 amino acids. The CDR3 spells CASSPRYSGRGDEQYF. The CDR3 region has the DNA TGTGCCAGCAGCCCACGGTATAGCGGCCGAGGCGACGAGCAGTACTTC. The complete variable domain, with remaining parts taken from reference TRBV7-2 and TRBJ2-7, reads GAGVSQSPSNKVTEKGKDVELRCDPISGHTALYWYRQSLGQGLEFLIYFQGNSAPDKSGLPSDRFSAERTGGSVSTLTIQRTQQEDSAVYLCASSPRYSGRGDEQYFGPGTRLTVT.